This TCR beta chain was recorded in a study of cytomegalovirus exposure and HLA in healthy donors. The CDR3 totals 16 residues. After removal of 5 bases from V and 5 bases from J, the junction contained 11 bases not matched to a gene. Germline V gene sequence: CDR1 SGHTA, CDR2 FQGTGA. TCRdb keeps only in-frame clones here, not all; method: immunoSEQ multiplex PCR. The sample includes approximately 150,000 clones, less than 90% of them seen just once. The sequence was collected from a woman under 30 in good health and CMV-seropositive. The sample comprised PBMCs. V usage is TRBV7-3 and J usage is TRBJ2-3; the match to TRBD1 covers 9 bases. This CDR3 reads CASSKKQGAGGDTQYF. The CDR3 region has the DNA TGTGCCAGCAGCAAAAAACAGGGGGCTGGGGGAGATACGCAGTATTTT.